This T cell receptor beta chain appears in the sequencing data of a study of beta chain features in type 1 diabetes. What was sequenced were expressed TCRB transcripts, since all of the isolated RNA had been reverse transcribed. Deep immunoSEQ sequencing covered naive, central memory and regulatory T cell samples. Assay: immunoSEQ multiplex PCR; the TCRdb copy retains only in-frame clones and omits some. The sample includes 350,000 to 450,000 clones, around 14% seen only once; the top ten take less than 0.04%. This clone was detected only a few times. Its antigen is still unknown. Overall study results and limits: The similarity of naive, central memory and Treg TCRB repertoires appeared greater among patients than among healthy donors. Although PCR might favor shorter templates, it would do so equally in patients and controls.

V was trimmed by 7 bases and J by 6 bases, leaving 13 bases between them. The germline V gene encodes CDR1 SGHTA and CDR2 FQGNSA. The CDR3 totals 13 residues. The sample taken for sequencing was naive CD4+ T cells from blood. The clonotype was recovered from a man aged 25-45 years in good health. This chain connects TRBV7-2 to TRBJ2-1; D might be TRBD1 or TRBD2, each matching 5 bases. In nucleotides, the CDR3 is TGTGCCAGCACCACGGGACCGCGCAATGAGCAGTTCTTC. This translates into CASTTGPRNEQFF.